Listed below are T cell receptor beta chains from one sample, sequenced in a study of T cell repertoires in cytomegalovirus infection. From the reads, TCRdb called clonotypes with MiXCR, one entry per CDR3 protein. The table has just under 550,000 distinct CDR3 sequences, approximately 26% seen once; the top ten hold 13%. Sequenced sample: PBMCs. These receptors originate from a human donor in good health (CMV status not recorded). Some clones in this sample may be carry-over from other donors' samples. Each CDR3 is given with its conserved first and last residue. D genes are given only for firm matches. A clone size is listed for some rows: how often the clone was seen (once, few, many), or a class if it is expanded.

V: TRBV7-2; J: TRBJ2-2; D: NA; size: many; DNA: TGTGCCAGCAGCTTAGATGGGGGTGACACCGGGGAGCTGTTTTTT; CDR3: CASSLDGGDTGELFF
V: TRBV12-3/TRBV12-4; J: TRBJ1-3; D: NA; size: many; DNA: TGTGCCAGCAGTTTAGCGGGGTTCTCTGGAAACACCATATATTTT; CDR3: CASSLAGFSGNTIYF
V: TRBV11-3; J: TRBJ2-5; D: NA; size: few; DNA: TGTGCCAGCAGCCTCCCAGGGGCGATGGAAGAGACCCAGTACTTC; CDR3: CASSLPGAMEETQYF
V: TRBV19; J: TRBJ2-1; D: NA; size: NA; DNA: TGTGCCAGTAGTGATGGGGTGTCTTTCTACAATGAGCAGTTCTTC; CDR3: CASSDGVSFYNEQFF
V: TRBV20-1; J: TRBJ2-1; D: TRBD1; size: once; DNA: TGCAGTGCTGCGACAGGGTGGTACAATGAGCAGTTCTTC; CDR3: CSAATGWYNEQFF
V: TRBV7-6; J: TRBJ2-1; D: TRBD2; size: few; DNA: TGTGCCAGCAGCTTATGGGTCGGGGCGGGACTAGTGGGGGATGAGCAGTTCTTC; CDR3: CASSLWVGAGLVGDEQFF
V: TRBV4-2; J: TRBJ1-4; D: NA; size: few; DNA: TGTGCCAGCAGCCAAGATGGCCCAACTAATGAAAAACTGTTTTTT; CDR3: CASSQDGPTNEKLFF
V: TRBV6-6; J: TRBJ1-4; D: TRBD1; size: NA; DNA: TGTGCCAGCAGTGGCAGGGGGTCAGCTAATGAAAAACTGTTTTTT; CDR3: CASSGRGSANEKLFF
V: TRBV4-1; J: TRBJ2-7; D: TRBD2; size: few; DNA: TGCGCCAGCAGTCTCGGACTAGCCTACGAGCAGTACTTC; CDR3: CASSLGLAYEQYF
V: TRBV11-1; J: TRBJ2-1; D: TRBD2; size: NA; DNA: TGTGCCAGCAGCTCACCCAGGACTAGCGGGGATAGCTCCTACAATGAGCAGTTCTTC; CDR3: CASSSPRTSGDSSYNEQFF
V: TRBV10-3; J: TRBJ2-7; D: NA; size: NA; DNA: TGTGCCATCACTAACCACCCAGGGACCTCCTACGAGCAGTACTTC; CDR3: CAITNHPGTSYEQYF
V: TRBV28; J: TRBJ1-5; D: NA; size: NA; DNA: TGTGCCAGCAGTTCCCCGCGGGGAGGTCAGCCCCAGCATTTT; CDR3: CASSSPRGGQPQHF
V: TRBV7-6; J: TRBJ2-5; D: TRBD2; size: NA; DNA: TGTGCCAGCAGCCCGGGGGGAAAAGTGACCCAGTACTTC; CDR3: CASSPGGKVTQYF
V: TRBV5-6; J: TRBJ1-1; D: NA; size: NA; DNA: TGTGCCAGCAGCCCACCTAGTCGGGGGGTCGGGGCTGAAGCTTTCTTT; CDR3: CASSPPSRGVGAEAFF
V: TRBV7-8; J: TRBJ2-1; D: TRBD2; size: many; DNA: TGTGCCAGCAGCGCGAATAGCGGGATAGCGGGCTACAATGAGCAGTTCTTC; CDR3: CASSANSGIAGYNEQFF
V: TRBV4-1; J: TRBJ2-2; D: NA; size: NA; DNA: TGCGCCAGCAGCCAAGATAGGGCCAGCGGAGGGACCGGGGAGCTGTTTTTT; CDR3: CASSQDRASGGTGELFF
V: TRBV5-4; J: TRBJ1-1; D: NA; size: NA; DNA: TGTGCCAGCAGCTTGGGTGTTCTGGATATCAACACTGAAGCTTTCTTT; CDR3: CASSLGVLDINTEAFF